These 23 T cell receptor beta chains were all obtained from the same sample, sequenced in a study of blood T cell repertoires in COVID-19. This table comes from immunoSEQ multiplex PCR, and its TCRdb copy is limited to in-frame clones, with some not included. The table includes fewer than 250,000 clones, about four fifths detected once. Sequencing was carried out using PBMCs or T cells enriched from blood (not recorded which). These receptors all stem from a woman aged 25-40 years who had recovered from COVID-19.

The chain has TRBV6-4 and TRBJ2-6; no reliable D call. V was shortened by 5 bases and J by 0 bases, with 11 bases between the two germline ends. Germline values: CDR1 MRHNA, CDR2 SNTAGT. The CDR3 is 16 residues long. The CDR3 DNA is TGTGCCAGCAGTACATCCTCCAGCTCTGGGGCCAACGTCCTGACTTTC. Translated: CASSTSSSSGANVLTF.

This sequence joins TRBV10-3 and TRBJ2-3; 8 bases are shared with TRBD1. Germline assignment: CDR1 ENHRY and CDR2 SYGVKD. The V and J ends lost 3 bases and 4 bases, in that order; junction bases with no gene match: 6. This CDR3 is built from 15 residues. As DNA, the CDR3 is TGTGCCATCAGTGAACAGGGGGTAGGTGCAGATACGCAGTATTTT. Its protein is CAISEQGVGADTQYF.

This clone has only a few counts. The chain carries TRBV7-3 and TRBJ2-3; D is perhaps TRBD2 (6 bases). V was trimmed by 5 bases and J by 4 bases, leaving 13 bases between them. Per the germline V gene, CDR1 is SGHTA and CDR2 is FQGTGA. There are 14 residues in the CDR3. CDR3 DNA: TGTGCCAGCAGCCCCAGACTAGTATCAGATACGCAGTATTTT. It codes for CASSPRLVSDTQYF. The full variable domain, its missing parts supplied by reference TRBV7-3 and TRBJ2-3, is GAGVSQTPSNKVTEKGKYVELRCDPISGHTALYWYRQSLGQGPEFLIYFQGTGAADDSGLPNDRFFAVRPEGSVSTLKIQRTERGDSAVYLCASSPRLVSDTQYFGPGTRLTVL.

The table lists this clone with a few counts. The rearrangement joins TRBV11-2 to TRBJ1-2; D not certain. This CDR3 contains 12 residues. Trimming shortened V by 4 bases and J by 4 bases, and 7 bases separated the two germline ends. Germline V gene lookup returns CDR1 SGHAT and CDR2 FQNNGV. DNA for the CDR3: TGTGCCAGCAGCTCCGGTCTCTATGGCTACACCTTC. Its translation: CASSSGLYGYTF.

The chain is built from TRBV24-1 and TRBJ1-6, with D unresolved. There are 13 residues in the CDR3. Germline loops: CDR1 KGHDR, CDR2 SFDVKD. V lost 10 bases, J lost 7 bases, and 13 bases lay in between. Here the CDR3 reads CATKRLDNSPLHF. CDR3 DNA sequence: TGTGCCACTAAGCGGTTGGACAATTCACCCCTCCACTTT.

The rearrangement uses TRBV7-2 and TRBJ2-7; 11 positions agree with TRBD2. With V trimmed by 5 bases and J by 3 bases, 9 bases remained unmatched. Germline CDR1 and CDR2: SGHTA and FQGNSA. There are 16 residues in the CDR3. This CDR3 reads CASSLRGLAEFYEQYF. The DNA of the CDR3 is TGTGCCAGCAGCCTACGGGGACTAGCGGAGTTCTACGAGCAGTACTTC.

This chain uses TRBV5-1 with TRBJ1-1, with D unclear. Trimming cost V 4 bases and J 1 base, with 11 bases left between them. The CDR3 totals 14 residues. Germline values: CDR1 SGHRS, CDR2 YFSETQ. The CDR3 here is CASSLPTANTEAFF. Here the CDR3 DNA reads TGCGCCAGCAGCCTACCAACAGCGAACACTGAAGCTTTCTTT.

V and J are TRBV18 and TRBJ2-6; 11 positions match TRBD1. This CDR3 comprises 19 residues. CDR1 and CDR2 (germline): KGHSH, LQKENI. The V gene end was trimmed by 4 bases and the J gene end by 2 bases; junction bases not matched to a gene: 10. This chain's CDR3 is CASSRNIGTGGTGANVLTF. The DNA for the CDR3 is TGTGCCAGCTCACGGAACATCGGGACAGGGGGGACTGGGGCCAACGTCCTGACTTTC.

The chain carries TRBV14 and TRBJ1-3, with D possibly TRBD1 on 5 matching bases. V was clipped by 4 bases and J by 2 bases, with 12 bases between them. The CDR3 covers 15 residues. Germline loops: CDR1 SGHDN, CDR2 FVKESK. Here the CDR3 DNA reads TGTGCCAGCAGCCGGCTAAAGGGGCCTGGAAACACCATATATTTT. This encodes CASSRLKGPGNTIYF.

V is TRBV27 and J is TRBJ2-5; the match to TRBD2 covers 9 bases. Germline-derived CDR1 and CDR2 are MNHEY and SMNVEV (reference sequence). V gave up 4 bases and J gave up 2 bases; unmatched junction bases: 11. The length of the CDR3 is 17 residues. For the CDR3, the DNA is TGTGCCAGCAGTTCAGGATTACTAGCGGGTCTTCAAGAGACCCAGTACTTC. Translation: CASSSGLLAGLQETQYF.

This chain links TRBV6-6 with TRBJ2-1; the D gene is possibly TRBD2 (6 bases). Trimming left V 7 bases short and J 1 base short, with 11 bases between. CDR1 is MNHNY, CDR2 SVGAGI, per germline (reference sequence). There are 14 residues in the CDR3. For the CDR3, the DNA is TGTGCCAGCATTCCGGGGGTTTCCTACAATGAGCAGTTCTTC. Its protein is CASIPGVSYNEQFF.

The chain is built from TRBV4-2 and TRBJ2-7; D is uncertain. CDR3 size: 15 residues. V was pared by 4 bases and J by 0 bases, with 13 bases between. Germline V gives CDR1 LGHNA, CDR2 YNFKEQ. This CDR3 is CASSPLKSPSYEQYF. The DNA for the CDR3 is TGTGCCAGCAGCCCACTTAAAAGCCCCTCCTACGAGCAGTACTTC.

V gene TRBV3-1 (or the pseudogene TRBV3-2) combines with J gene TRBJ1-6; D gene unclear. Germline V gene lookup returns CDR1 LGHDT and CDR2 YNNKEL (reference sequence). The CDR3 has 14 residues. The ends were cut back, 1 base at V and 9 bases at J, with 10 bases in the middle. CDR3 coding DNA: TGTGCCAGCAGCCAAGTTGAGGGTGGTTCACCCCTCCACTTT. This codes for CASSQVEGGSPLHF.

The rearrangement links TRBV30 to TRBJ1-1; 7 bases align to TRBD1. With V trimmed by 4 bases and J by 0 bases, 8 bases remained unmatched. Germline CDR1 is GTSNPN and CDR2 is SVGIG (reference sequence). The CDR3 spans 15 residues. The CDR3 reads CAWTWTGIMNTEAFF. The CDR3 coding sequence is TGTGCCTGGACTTGGACAGGAATCATGAACACTGAAGCTTTCTTT.

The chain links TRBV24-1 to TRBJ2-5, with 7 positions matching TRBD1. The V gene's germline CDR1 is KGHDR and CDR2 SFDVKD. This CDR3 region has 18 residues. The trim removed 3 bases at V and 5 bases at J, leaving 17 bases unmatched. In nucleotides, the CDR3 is TGTGCCACCAGTGATCCCCTTACTACGACAGGGCCTAGGGAGACCCAGTACTTC. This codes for CATSDPLTTTGPRETQYF.

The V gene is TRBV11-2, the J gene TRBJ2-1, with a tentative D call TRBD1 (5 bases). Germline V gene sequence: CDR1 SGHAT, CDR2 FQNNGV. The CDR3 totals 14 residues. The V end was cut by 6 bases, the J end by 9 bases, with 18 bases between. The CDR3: CASSLKQGMGEQFF. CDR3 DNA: TGTGCCAGCAGTCTCAAGCAGGGAATGGGTGAGCAGTTCTTC.

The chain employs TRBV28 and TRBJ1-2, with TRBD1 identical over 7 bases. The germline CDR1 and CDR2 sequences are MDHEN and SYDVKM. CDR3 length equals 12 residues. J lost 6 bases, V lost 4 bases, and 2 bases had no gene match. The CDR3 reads CASSWDRHGYTF. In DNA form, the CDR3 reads TGTGCCAGCAGTTGGGACAGACATGGCTACACCTTC.

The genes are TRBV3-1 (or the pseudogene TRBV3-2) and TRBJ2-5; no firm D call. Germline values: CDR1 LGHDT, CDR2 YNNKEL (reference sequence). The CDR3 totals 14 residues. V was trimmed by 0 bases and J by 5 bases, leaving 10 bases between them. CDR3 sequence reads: CASSQDAAGETQYF. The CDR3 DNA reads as TGTGCCAGCAGCCAAGACGCGGCTGGCGAGACCCAGTACTTC.

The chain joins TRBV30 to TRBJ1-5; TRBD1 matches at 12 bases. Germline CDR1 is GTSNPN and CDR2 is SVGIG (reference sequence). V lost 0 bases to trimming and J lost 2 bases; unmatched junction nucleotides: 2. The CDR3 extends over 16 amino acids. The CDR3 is CAWSVGTGGGNQPQHF. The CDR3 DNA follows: TGTGCCTGGAGTGTGGGGACAGGGGGCGGCAATCAGCCCCAGCATTTT.

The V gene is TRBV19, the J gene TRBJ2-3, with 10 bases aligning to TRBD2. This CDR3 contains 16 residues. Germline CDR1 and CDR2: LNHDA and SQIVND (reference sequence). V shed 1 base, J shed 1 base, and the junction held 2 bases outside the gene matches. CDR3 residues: CASSIGGTSGTDTQYF. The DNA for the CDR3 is TGTGCCAGTAGTATAGGTGGGACTAGCGGCACAGATACGCAGTATTTT.

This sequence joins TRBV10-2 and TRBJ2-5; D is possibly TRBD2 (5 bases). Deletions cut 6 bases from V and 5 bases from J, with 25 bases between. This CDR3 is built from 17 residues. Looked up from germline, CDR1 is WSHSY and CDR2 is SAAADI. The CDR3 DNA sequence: TGCGCCAGCAGCCCGAGAACGGTCCACCCCGGGAAGGAGACCCAGTACTTC. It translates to CASSPRTVHPGKETQYF.

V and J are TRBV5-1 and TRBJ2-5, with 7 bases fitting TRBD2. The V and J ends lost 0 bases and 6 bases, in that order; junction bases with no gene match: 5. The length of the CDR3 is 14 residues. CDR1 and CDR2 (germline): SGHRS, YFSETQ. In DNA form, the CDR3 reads TGCGCCAGCAGCTTGGCTGGGGGGGAGAAGACCCAGTACTTC. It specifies CASSLAGGEKTQYF.

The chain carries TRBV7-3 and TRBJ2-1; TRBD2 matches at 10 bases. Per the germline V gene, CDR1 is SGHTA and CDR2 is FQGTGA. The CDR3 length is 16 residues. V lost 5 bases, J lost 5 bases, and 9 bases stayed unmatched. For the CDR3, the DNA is TGTGCCAGCAGCGCATCAGCGGGAGGGCCACACAATGAGCAGTTCTTC. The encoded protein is CASSASAGGPHNEQFF.